The 10 T cell receptor beta chains reported below all come from one sample, sequenced in a study of shared clonotypes between healthy human individuals. Produced via immunoSEQ multiplex PCR; TCRdb's table is partial and in-frame only. The table shows more than 500,000 clones, with 90% to 95% occurring only once. The naive CD8 population came from CD45RO-negative cells selected for CCR7, without terminally differentiated effector memory CD45RA+ cells. The sequencing sample was made of naive CD8+ T cells sorted from blood. The receptor set was obtained from a woman between 25 and 40 years old in good health.

The genes are TRBV27 and TRBJ2-1; D is unresolved. Germline V gene lookup returns CDR1 MNHEY and CDR2 SMNVEV (reference sequence). Trimming removed 7 bases at V and 4 bases at J, with 8 bases between. The CDR3 totals 12 residues. The CDR3 loop is CASKTGYNEQFF. The DNA for the CDR3 is TGTGCCAGCAAGACTGGTTACAATGAGCAGTTCTTC.

This chain connects TRBV4-2 to TRBJ2-1; 14 nucleotides agree with TRBD2. The trim removed 6 bases at V and 7 bases at J, leaving 5 bases unmatched. There are 15 residues in the CDR3. Per germline, CDR1 LGHNA and CDR2 YNFKEQ. The DNA of the CDR3 is TGTGCCAGCAGGCGGGGACTAGCGGGAGATAATGAGCAGTTCTTC. This gives the protein CASRRGLAGDNEQFF.

The chain links TRBV5-6 to TRBJ2-1; D is possibly TRBD1 (5 bases). Trimming pared 4 bases from V and 8 bases from J, leaving 16 bases between. The CDR3 contains 14 residues. The germline gives CDR1 SGHDT, CDR2 YYEEEE. CDR3 nucleotide sequence: TGTGCCAGCAGCCCCGATGGGGCCGCACATGAGCAGTTCTTC. It yields the protein CASSPDGAAHEQFF.

The rearrangement joins TRBV27 to TRBJ1-2; a possible D gene is TRBD1 (5 bases). V was cut by 5 bases and J by 4 bases, with 8 bases left in between. The CDR3 is 12 residues long. Germline V gives CDR1 MNHEY, CDR2 SMNVEV (reference sequence). CDR3 sequence: CASSTTGYGYTF. The CDR3 coding sequence is TGTGCCAGCAGTACCACAGGCTATGGCTACACCTTC.

This sequence joins TRBV10-3 and TRBJ2-7; 9 bases line up with TRBD2. CDR3 size: 14 residues. V was pared by 2 bases and J by 2 bases, with 1 base of the junction left unmatched. The germline gives CDR1 ENHRY, CDR2 SYGVKD. This chain's CDR3 is CAISEKRGAYEQYF. The CDR3 DNA reads TGTGCCATCAGTGAGAAGCGGGGGGCCTACGAGCAGTACTTC.

The chain links TRBV6-5 to TRBJ2-7; no reliable D call. Trimming took off 4 bases at V and 2 bases at J, with 18 bases between the two ends. Germline assignment: CDR1 MNHEY and CDR2 SVGAGI. This CDR3 contains 16 residues. In DNA, the CDR3 is TGTGCCAGCAGTTCCCCTCGGTCACCAGTTCCCTACGAGCAGTACTTC. It is translated as CASSSPRSPVPYEQYF.

The CDR3 loop reads CASIPVVGYTEAFF. Written as DNA, the CDR3 is TGTGCCAGTATCCCGGTTGTGGGGTACACTGAAGCTTTCTTT. V and J are TRBV19 and TRBJ1-1; D unclear. Trimming stripped 7 bases from V and 3 bases from J, with 15 bases between. Germline CDR1 is LNHDA and CDR2 is SQIVND (reference sequence). This CDR3 contains 14 residues.

The rearrangement links TRBV19 to TRBJ1-1; 9 bases fit TRBD1. There are 15 residues in the CDR3. CDR1 is LNHDA, CDR2 SQIVND, per germline (reference sequence). V was clipped by 5 bases and J by 1 base; unmatched bases: 5. In nucleotides, the CDR3 is TGTGCCAGTAGTCCTCGACAGGGGGAGAACACTGAAGCTTTCTTT. Translation: CASSPRQGENTEAFF.

The chain has TRBV19 and TRBJ2-7; D might be TRBD2 (6 bases). This CDR3 is built from 13 residues. V lost 3 bases and J lost 4, with 10 bases in between. Germline-derived CDR1 and CDR2 are LNHDA and SQIVND (reference sequence). The DNA for the CDR3 is TGTGCCAGTAGTATGGGACTTGGGTACGAGCAGTACTTC. This translates into CASSMGLGYEQYF.

J is TRBJ2-2 and V is TRBV28, with 9 bases identical to TRBD1. This CDR3 contains 16 residues. Per the germline V gene, CDR1 is MDHEN and CDR2 is SYDVKM. Unmatched junction bases numbered 6, after V lost 6 bases and J lost 1 base. The CDR3 loop reads CASRTGGYGNTGELFF. The CDR3 region has the DNA TGTGCCAGCAGAACAGGGGGCTACGGGAACACCGGGGAGCTGTTTTTT.